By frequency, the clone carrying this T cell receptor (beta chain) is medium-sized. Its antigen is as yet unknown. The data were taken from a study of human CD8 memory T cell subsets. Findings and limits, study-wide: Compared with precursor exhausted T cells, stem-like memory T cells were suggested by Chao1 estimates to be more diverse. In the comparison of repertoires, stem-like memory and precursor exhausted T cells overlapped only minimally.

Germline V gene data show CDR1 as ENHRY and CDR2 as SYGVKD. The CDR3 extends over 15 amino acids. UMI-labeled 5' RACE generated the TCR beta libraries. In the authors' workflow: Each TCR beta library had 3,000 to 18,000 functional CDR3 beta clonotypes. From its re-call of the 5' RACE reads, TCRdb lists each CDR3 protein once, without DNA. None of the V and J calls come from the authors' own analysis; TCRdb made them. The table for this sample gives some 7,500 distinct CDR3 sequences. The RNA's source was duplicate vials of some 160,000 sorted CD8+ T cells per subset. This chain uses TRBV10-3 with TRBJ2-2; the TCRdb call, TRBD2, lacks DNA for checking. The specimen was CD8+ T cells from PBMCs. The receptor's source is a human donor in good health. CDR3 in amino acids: CAISRTSGNTGELFF.